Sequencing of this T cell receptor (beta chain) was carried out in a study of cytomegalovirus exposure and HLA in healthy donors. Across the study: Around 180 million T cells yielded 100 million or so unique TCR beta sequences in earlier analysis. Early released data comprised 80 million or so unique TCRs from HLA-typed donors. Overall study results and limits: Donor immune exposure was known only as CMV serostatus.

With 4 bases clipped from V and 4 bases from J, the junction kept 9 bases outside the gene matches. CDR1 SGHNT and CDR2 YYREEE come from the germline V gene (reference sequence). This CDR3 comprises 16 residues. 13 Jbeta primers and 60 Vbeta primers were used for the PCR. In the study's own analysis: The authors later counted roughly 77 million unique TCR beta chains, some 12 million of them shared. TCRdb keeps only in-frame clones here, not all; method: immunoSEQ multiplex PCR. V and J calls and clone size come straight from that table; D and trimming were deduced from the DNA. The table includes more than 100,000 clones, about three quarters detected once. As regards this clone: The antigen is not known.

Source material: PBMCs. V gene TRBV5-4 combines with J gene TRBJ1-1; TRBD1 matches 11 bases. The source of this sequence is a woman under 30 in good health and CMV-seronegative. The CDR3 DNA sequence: TGTGCCAGCAGCCAGGGACAGGGGGAAGAGAGCACTGAAGCTTTCTTT. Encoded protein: CASSQGQGEESTEAFF.